This T cell receptor beta chain came from a study of post-analysis software for immune sequencing data. Unique molecular identifiers were carried by the TCR beta cDNA libraries. TCRdb reprocessed the PCR reads with MiXCR, giving one entry per CDR3 protein. Found here are about 540,000 distinct CDR3 sequences, approximately 34% of them singletons; the top ten hold about 6%. On this clonotype itself: Its antigen is not identified.

Germline V CDR1 and CDR2: SQVTM, ANQGSEA. The CDR3 contains 13 residues. J gave up 3 bases and V 5 bases, and 4 bases lay outside the gene matches. Study observations and caveats: TRBV5-6, TRBV5-1 and TRBV20-1 belonged to a set of five TRBV segments that were more frequent in patients than controls.

This TCR came from a girl aged 2-17 years with multiple sclerosis. The genes are TRBV29-1 and TRBJ2-7; 10 nucleotides align to TRBD2. The sequencing input was blood. In DNA form, the CDR3 reads TGCAGCGTTCTCGCTAGCGGGGGCTACGAGCAGTACTTC. This gives the protein CSVLASGGYEQYF.